The entry below gives a single T cell receptor (beta chain) sequence along with its context. The data derive from a study of memory CD4+ T cells and cytomegalovirus serostatus. On the study more broadly: Donors were healthy Belgian adults, several CMV seropositive and approximately 25 seronegative.

Some clones are missing from TCRdb's copy, which holds only in-frame ones; the method was immunoSEQ multiplex PCR. The sample lists over 40,000 clones; around 72% were seen once. The sort gate was single viable CD3+CD4+CD8-CD45RO+ cells for memory CD4+ T cells. In germline, CDR1 is SQVTM, CDR2 ANQGSEA. The length of the CDR3 is 13 residues. V lost 3 bases, J lost 2 bases, and 8 bases lay in between. This chain joins TRBV29-1 and TRBJ1-5; D possibly corresponds to TRBD1 (5 bases). The sample was memory CD4+ T cells from blood. The sequence was obtained from an adult in good health and CMV-seronegative. CDR3 protein: CSVDPGGNQPQHF. CDR3 nucleotide sequence: TGCAGCGTTGATCCGGGGGGCAATCAGCCCCAGCATTTT.